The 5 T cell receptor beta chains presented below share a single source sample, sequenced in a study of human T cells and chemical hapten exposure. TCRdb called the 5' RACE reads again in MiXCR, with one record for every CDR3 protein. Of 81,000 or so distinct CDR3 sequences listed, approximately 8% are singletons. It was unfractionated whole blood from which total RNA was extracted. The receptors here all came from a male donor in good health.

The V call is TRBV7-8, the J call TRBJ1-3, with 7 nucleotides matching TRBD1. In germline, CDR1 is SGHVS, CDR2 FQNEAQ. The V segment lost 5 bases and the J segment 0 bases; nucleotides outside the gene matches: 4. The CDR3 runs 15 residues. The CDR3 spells CASSPDRISGNTIYF. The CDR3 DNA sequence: TGTGCCAGCAGCCCGGACAGGATCTCTGGAAACACCATATATTTT.

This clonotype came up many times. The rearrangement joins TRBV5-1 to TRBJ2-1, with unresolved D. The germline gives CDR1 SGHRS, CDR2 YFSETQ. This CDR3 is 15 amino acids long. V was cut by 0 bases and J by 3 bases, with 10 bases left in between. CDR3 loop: CASSLVSPNYNEQFF. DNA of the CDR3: TGCGCCAGCAGCTTGGTTAGTCCTAACTACAATGAGCAGTTCTTC.

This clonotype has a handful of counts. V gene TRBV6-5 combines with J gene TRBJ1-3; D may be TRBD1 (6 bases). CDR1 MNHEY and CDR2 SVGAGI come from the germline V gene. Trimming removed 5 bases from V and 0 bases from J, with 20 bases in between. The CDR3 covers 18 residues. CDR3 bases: TGTGCCAGCAGTCGACGGACAGTAACTTTAAGCTCTGGAAACACCATATATTTT. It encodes CASSRRTVTLSSGNTIYF.

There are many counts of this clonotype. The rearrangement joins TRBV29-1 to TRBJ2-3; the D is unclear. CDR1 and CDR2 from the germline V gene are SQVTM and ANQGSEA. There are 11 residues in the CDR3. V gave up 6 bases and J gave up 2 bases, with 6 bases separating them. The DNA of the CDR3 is TGCAGCGTACTTACCACAGATACGCAGTATTTT. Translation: CSVLTTDTQYF.

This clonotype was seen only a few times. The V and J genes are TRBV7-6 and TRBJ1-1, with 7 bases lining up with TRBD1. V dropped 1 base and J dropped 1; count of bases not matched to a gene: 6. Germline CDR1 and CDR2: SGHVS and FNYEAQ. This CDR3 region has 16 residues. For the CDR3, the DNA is TGTGCCAGCAGCTTAGGTTCGACAGGGTCGAACACTGAAGCTTTCTTT. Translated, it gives CASSLGSTGSNTEAFF.